This T cell receptor (beta chain) originates from a study of T-cell memory formation after mild COVID-19. About the study: TCR clusters mostly belonged to single donors.

In this sample, this clonotype turned up a few times. No antigen is known for it. TCRdb fed the 5' RACE reads into MiXCR, producing one record per CDR3 protein. The sample consists of about 440,000 distinct CDR3 sequences, about 20% of them appearing once. Broader study findings: CM and EM subsets held most contracting CD4+ clones; EMRA held CD8+ ones. Day 15 to 85 contractors were CD4/CD8 balanced; later expanders leaned CD4+.

Germline V lookup: CDR1 MNHEY, CDR2 SVGEGT. V was shortened by 5 bases and J by 6 bases, with 10 bases between the two germline ends. The CDR3 length is 12 residues. V gene TRBV6-2 or TRBV6-3 combines with J gene TRBJ1-1; D is undetermined. Sequenced: PBMCs or a T cell subset sorted from them (not recorded which). The TCR was taken from an adult woman who had mild COVID-19 (a few samples of this study predate the infection). Cell type and time point are not known. The CDR3, as DNA: TGTGCCAGCAGTACGGTAGGAGCTGAAGCTTTCTTT. This codes for CASSTVGAEAFF.